This paragraph covers one T cell receptor (beta chain) sequence. As yet, its antigen is unknown. The method was immunoSEQ multiplex PCR; TCRdb's version includes in-frame clones alone and lacks a portion of them. The sample has about 2.4 million clones, 80% to 95% seen once. The record originates from a study of shared clonotypes between healthy human individuals. The study drew its donors from healthy HIV-negative adults without recent acute infections or vaccinations. Notes on the study in general: Shared clonotypes: approximately 5.3% naive CD4, under 4% naive CD8, roughly 2.2% memory CD4, 0.4% to 0.5% memory CD8.

Trimming cost V 4 bases and J 6 bases; bases outside gene matches: 9. Germline CDR1 SGHVS, CDR2 FQNEAQ. The CDR3 loop spans 15 amino acids. The chain links TRBV7-8 to TRBJ2-1; TRBD2 matches at 7 bases. The sample was naive CD4+ T cells from PBMCs. Subset defined: CD45RA+ positively selected. This TCR derives from a man between 18 and 35 years old in good health. Some clones in this sample may be carry-over from other donors' samples. CDR3 protein: CASSSDWEGANEQFF. As DNA, the CDR3 is TGTGCCAGCAGCTCCGACTGGGAGGGAGCCAATGAGCAGTTCTTC.